Shown below are 19 T cell receptor beta chains from a single sample sequenced in a study of blood T cell repertoires in COVID-19. Assay: immunoSEQ multiplex PCR; the TCRdb copy retains only in-frame clones and omits some. The sample consists of around 300,000 clones, approximately 91% of them appearing once. The sample taken for sequencing was peripheral blood. All receptors derive from a man between 45 and 60 years old with acute or convalescent COVID-19.

Only a few counts were recorded for this clone. This chain connects TRBV7-2 to TRBJ1-5, with TRBD1 matching 7 bases. Germline V gene data show CDR1 as SGHTA and CDR2 as FQGNSA. This CDR3 region has 14 residues. V lost 5 bases to trimming and J lost 8 bases; unmatched junction nucleotides: 9. The CDR3 DNA sequence: TGTGCCAGCAGCCTCAGGACAGGTCGGGAGCCCCAGCATTTT. Translation gives CASSLRTGREPQHF.

The chain links TRBV24-1 to TRBJ1-2; no clear D gene. The CDR3 runs 14 residues. Germline assignment: CDR1 KGHDR and CDR2 SFDVKD. With 1 base removed from V and 6 bases from J, the gap between germline ends came to 11 bases. The CDR3 protein is CATSDFHGRDGYTF. CDR3 DNA: TGTGCCACCAGTGATTTCCACGGGCGGGATGGCTACACCTTC.

This clone was observed a single time. This chain links TRBV19 with TRBJ2-1; weak D call: TRBD2 (5 bases). CDR3 length equals 16 residues. The V end lost 1 base, the J end lost 0 bases, and 10 bases lay between the germline ends. The germline gives CDR1 LNHDA, CDR2 SQIVND (reference sequence). The CDR3 spells CASSIAGLPSYNEQFF. In DNA, the CDR3 is TGTGCCAGTAGTATAGCTGGACTCCCCTCCTACAATGAGCAGTTCTTC.

The rearrangement joins TRBV3-1 (or the pseudogene TRBV3-2) to TRBJ2-1; a possible D gene is TRBD2 (7 bases). The CDR3 has 16 residues. The germline V gene encodes CDR1 LGHDT and CDR2 YNNKEL (reference sequence). The germline V and J ends were trimmed by 4 bases and 1 base, with 14 bases remaining between them. CDR3 sequence reads: CASSRDEGGSYNEQFF. The CDR3 DNA is TGTGCCAGCAGCCGAGATGAGGGGGGGTCCTACAATGAGCAGTTCTTC.

The V call is TRBV19, the J call TRBJ1-5; 10 nucleotides align to TRBD1. Trimming removed 5 bases from V and 6 bases from J; junction bases left unmatched: 13. The CDR3 is 17 residues long. Germline V gene lookup returns CDR1 LNHDA and CDR2 SQIVND (reference sequence). The CDR3 bases are TGTGCCAGTAGTTTGGGACAGGGGCAGGCGCTTGGTCAGCCCCAGCATTTT. This codes for CASSLGQGQALGQPQHF.

The chain links TRBV12-3 or TRBV12-4 to TRBJ2-7; D is perhaps TRBD1 (5 bases). The CDR3 covers 13 residues. V gave up 3 bases and J gave up 7 bases, with 13 bases separating them. The CDR3 region has the DNA TGTGCCAGCAGTTTTAGCCCAGGGATAGAGCAGTACTTC. Its translation: CASSFSPGIEQYF.

V usage is TRBV3-1 (or the pseudogene TRBV3-2) and J usage is TRBJ2-5; TRBD2 might be the D (6 bases). Germline V lookup: CDR1 LGHDT, CDR2 YNNKEL (reference sequence). Trimming removed 0 bases from V and 0 bases from J, with 17 bases in between. This CDR3 spans 18 amino acids. Written as DNA, the CDR3 is TGTGCCAGCAGCCAAGAGGTGGGGGGATTGGGGTACCAAGAGACCCAGTACTTC. Translation: CASSQEVGGLGYQETQYF.

This chain uses TRBV11-1 with TRBJ1-6; D call uncertain. The V and J ends lost 4 bases and 13 bases respectively, with 11 bases between them. Germline V gene lookup returns CDR1 SGHAT and CDR2 FQDESV (reference sequence). This CDR3 spans 12 amino acids. CDR3 protein: CASSSAAGPLHF. The CDR3 bases are TGTGCCAGCAGCTCGGCAGCCGGGCCCCTCCACTTT. Full variable domain (remainder filled in from reference TRBV11-1 and TRBJ1-6): EAEVAQSPRYKITEKSQAVAFWCDPISGHATLYWYRQILGQGPELLVQFQDESVVDDSQLPKDRFSAERLKGVDSTLKIQPAELGDSAMYLCASSSAAGPLHFGNGTRLTVT.

The rearrangement links TRBV9 to TRBJ2-6; D might be TRBD2 (5 bases). Germline loops: CDR1 SGDLS, CDR2 YYNGEE. The CDR3 runs 13 residues. V was shortened by 4 bases and J by 8 bases, with 10 bases between the two germline ends. CDR3 bases: TGTGCCAGCAGCCAGAGGGTGCCCAACGTCCTGACTTTC. Its translation is CASSQRVPNVLTF.

V and J are TRBV18 and TRBJ1-5; possible D gene TRBD1, 5 bases. Germline loops: CDR1 KGHSH, CDR2 LQKENI. V lost 6 bases and J lost 0, with 9 bases in between. This CDR3 has 14 amino acids. CDR3 DNA sequence: TGTGCCAGCTCCCCGGACAATAGCAATCAGCCCCAGCATTTT. The encoded protein is CASSPDNSNQPQHF.

The rearrangement joins TRBV7-9 to TRBJ1-2; D possibly corresponds to TRBD1 (6 bases). Germline CDR1 SEHNR, CDR2 FQNEAQ (reference sequence). The CDR3 totals 16 residues. Trimming pared 5 bases from V and 8 bases from J, leaving 24 bases between. The CDR3 DNA follows: TGTGCCAGCAGCCACGAGGGTTTGCGGGGGGCCGGCGGCTACACCTTC. It specifies CASSHEGLRGAGGYTF.

The rearrangement joins TRBV28 to TRBJ2-3; D perhaps matches TRBD2 (7 bases). Trimming took 6 bases from V and 4 from J, leaving 8 bases between them. This CDR3 has 12 residues. Germline CDR1 is MDHEN and CDR2 is SYDVKM. CDR3 sequence: CASRGGPDTQYF. For the CDR3, the DNA is TGTGCCAGCAGGGGGGGGCCAGATACGCAGTATTTT.

This clone was observed a few times. J is TRBJ1-1 and V is TRBV9, with D possibly being TRBD1 (6 bases). Germline CDR1 SGDLS, CDR2 YYNGEE. V was cut by 2 bases and J by 5 bases, with 16 bases left in between. The CDR3 runs 15 residues. The DNA for the CDR3 is TGTGCCAGCAGCGTGGCCCCACAGGGTCGGACTGAAGCTTTCTTT. It translates to CASSVAPQGRTEAFF.

This sequence joins TRBV6-1 and TRBJ1-3; D might be TRBD1 (6 bases). V dropped 0 bases and J dropped 7 bases, with 10 bases sitting between them. The CDR3 is 14 residues long. Germline CDR1 reads MNHNS; CDR2 reads SASEGT. This chain's CDR3 is CASSEAGRGNTIYF. The DNA for the CDR3 is TGTGCCAGCAGTGAAGCGGGGAGGGGGAACACCATATATTTT.

The V call is TRBV19, the J call TRBJ2-3; TRBD2 agrees at 12 bases. J lost 3 bases, V lost 4 bases, and 5 bases had no gene match. This CDR3 is built from 16 residues. CDR1 and CDR2 from the germline V gene are LNHDA and SQIVND (reference sequence). CDR3 DNA: TGTGCCAGTAGTAAAGGACTAGCGGGAATAACAGATACGCAGTATTTT. This sequence encodes CASSKGLAGITDTQYF.

The chain links TRBV10-3 to TRBJ2-4; D may be TRBD2 (6 bases). Germline V gene lookup returns CDR1 ENHRY and CDR2 SYGVKD. Trimming left V 4 bases short and J 5 bases short, with 15 bases between. The CDR3 consists of 15 residues. The CDR3 region is CAISGTRGGENIQYF. The CDR3, as DNA: TGTGCCATCAGTGGCACTAGAGGCGGGGAAAACATTCAGTACTTC.

The chain joins TRBV2 to TRBJ2-5; 8 nucleotides align to TRBD1. This CDR3 region has 14 residues. Trimming took 6 bases from V and 4 from J; bases not matched to a gene: 7. Germline loops: CDR1 SNHLY, CDR2 FYNNEI. CDR3 protein: CASSQGQVPETQYF. CDR3 DNA: TGTGCCAGCAGCCAGGGACAGGTTCCAGAGACCCAGTACTTC.

This clone showed up just a few times. The J gene is TRBJ1-2, the V gene TRBV7-6, with D perhaps matching TRBD1 (6 bases). V was shortened by 4 bases and J by 7 bases, with 19 bases between the two germline ends. Per germline, CDR1 SGHVS and CDR2 FNYEAQ. This CDR3 is built from 15 residues. This CDR3 reads CASSSQGMIFIGYTF. Here the CDR3 DNA reads TGTGCCAGCAGCTCCCAGGGGATGATCTTTATTGGCTACACCTTC.

The J gene is TRBJ1-1, the V gene TRBV9; D might be TRBD1 (5 bases). Germline V lookup: CDR1 SGDLS, CDR2 YYNGEE. The ends were cut back, 4 bases at V and 12 bases at J, with 13 bases in the middle. The CDR3 covers 11 residues. This chain's CDR3 is CASSLGGKTFF. CDR3 nucleotides: TGTGCCAGCAGCCTCGGGGGGAAAACTTTCTTT.